These 28 T cell receptor beta chains share one sample of origin, sequenced in a study of OX40 agonist ivuxolimab in advanced cancers. TCRdb keeps only in-frame clones here, not all; method: immunoSEQ multiplex PCR. This table has tens of thousands of clones, 84% appearing once. The sequencing used CD4+ or CD8+ T cells sorted from blood, collected in a trial of the OX40 agonist ivuxolimab. The receptor source for this set is an adult with an advanced solid tumor such as melanoma, head and neck, liver or kidney cancer.

The chain links TRBV19 to TRBJ1-3, with D maybe TRBD1 (5 bases). Trimming took off 3 bases at V and 7 bases at J, with 7 bases between the two ends. The CDR3 spans 12 residues. Germline V CDR1 and CDR2: LNHDA, SQIVND (reference sequence). CDR3 nucleotides: TGTGCCAGTAGTATCCGACAGAACACCATATATTTT. This translates into CASSIRQNTIYF.

This chain connects TRBV5-1 to TRBJ2-3, with 7 nucleotides matching TRBD2. Germline loops: CDR1 SGHRS, CDR2 YFSETQ. V gave up 0 bases and J gave up 0 bases; unmatched junction bases: 7. The CDR3 is 17 amino acids. Here the CDR3 reads CASSLGQGGTSTDTQYF. As DNA, the CDR3 is TGCGCCAGCAGCTTGGGCCAGGGAGGGACGAGCACAGATACGCAGTATTTT.

The gene calls are TRBV11-2 and TRBJ2-1, with a tentative D call TRBD2 (5 bases). The CDR3 has 13 residues. Germline loops: CDR1 SGHAT, CDR2 FQNNGV. Trimming took off 5 bases at V and 2 bases at J, with 7 bases between the two ends. Here the CDR3 DNA reads TGTGCCAGCAGCCGGGGAACCTACAATGAGCAGTTCTTC. Translation gives CASSRGTYNEQFF. Using reference TRBV11-2 and TRBJ2-1 for the parts outside the CDR3, the full variable domain is EAGVAQSPRYKIIEKRQSVAFWCNPISGHATLYWYQQILGQGPKLLIQFQNNGVVDDSQLPKDRFSAERLKGVDSTLKIQPAKLEDSAVYLCASSRGTYNEQFFGPGTRLTVL.

The chain recombines TRBV5-8 with TRBJ2-3; the D gene is possibly TRBD1 (6 bases). Germline CDR1 reads SGHTS; CDR2 reads YDEGEE. V was trimmed by 3 bases and J by 4 bases, leaving 15 bases between them. The CDR3 is 15 residues long. CDR3 DNA sequence: TGTGCCAGCAGCTCGGAGGTAAAGGGGGCAGATACGCAGTATTTT. Translation gives CASSSEVKGADTQYF.

By share of the sample, this clone is medium-sized. The chain uses TRBV6-5 and TRBJ1-6; no reliable D call. The germline V and J ends were trimmed by 7 bases and 6 bases, with 16 bases remaining between them. The germline CDR1 and CDR2 sequences are MNHEY and SVGAGI. The CDR3 totals 15 residues. CDR3 nucleotides: TGTGCCAGCACCACATCTACTTTGATTAATTCACCCCTCCACTTT. This gives the protein CASTTSTLINSPLHF.

This clone was seen more than once but under ten times. The rearrangement links TRBV11-3 to TRBJ2-1, with 8 bases that match TRBD1. Germline values: CDR1 SGHNT, CDR2 YENEEA. The CDR3 has 13 residues. V gave up 3 bases and J gave up 6 bases; unmatched junction bases: 1. This chain's CDR3 is CASSFDRGNEQFF. CDR3 DNA: TGTGCCAGCAGCTTCGACAGGGGCAATGAGCAGTTCTTC.

This chain joins TRBV5-1 and TRBJ2-7; D gene ambiguous. From germline, CDR1 is SGHRS and CDR2 YFSETQ. The CDR3 covers 14 residues. V shed 0 bases and J shed 2 bases, with 9 bases lying between them. The CDR3 reads CASSLEPGPYEQYF. CDR3 DNA sequence: TGCGCCAGCAGCTTGGAGCCCGGACCCTACGAGCAGTACTTC.

The genes are TRBV30 and TRBJ1-5; TRBD1 might be the D (5 bases). Between the trimmed V and J ends, which lost 0 bases and 3 bases, there was a span of 9 bases. CDR1 and CDR2 (germline): GTSNPN, SVGIG (reference sequence). The CDR3 is made up of 14 amino acids. CDR3 nucleotide sequence: TGTGCCTGGAGTGTCCGGGGGAACAATCAGCCCCAGCATTTT. Its translation is CAWSVRGNNQPQHF.

The chain recombines TRBV11-1 with TRBJ2-1; TRBD2 aligns across 10 bases. Germline-derived CDR1 and CDR2 are SGHAT and FQDESV (reference sequence). Trimming at V came to 3 bases and at J to 1 base, leaving 9 bases not matched to a gene. This CDR3 contains 18 residues. CDR3 residues: CASSLEGLARSSYNEQFF. The CDR3 nucleotides read TGTGCCAGCAGCTTGGAGGGACTAGCGAGGTCTTCCTACAATGAGCAGTTCTTC.

The genes are TRBV5-1 and TRBJ2-2; D is unclear. Looked up from germline, CDR1 is SGHRS and CDR2 is YFSETQ. CDR3 size: 11 residues. Between the trimmed V and J ends, which lost 6 bases and 7 bases, there was a span of 7 bases. The CDR3 DNA reads TGCGCCAGCACCCGTTACGGGGAGCTGTTTTTT. Translation gives CASTRYGELFF.

V usage is TRBV13 and J usage is TRBJ2-2; 8 bases are shared with TRBD1. Germline assignment: CDR1 PRHDT and CDR2 FYEKMQ (reference sequence). J was trimmed by 9 bases and V by 5 bases; bases with no gene match: 17. The length of the CDR3 is 17 residues. The chain's CDR3 is CASSPSQGAVEGRELFF. DNA of the CDR3: TGTGCCAGCAGCCCCTCTCAGGGGGCGGTGGAAGGGAGGGAGCTGTTTTTT.

V usage is TRBV6-5 and J usage is TRBJ2-5; perhaps TRBD2 as D (5 bases). Germline CDR1 reads MNHEY; CDR2 reads SVGAGI. The V and J ends lost 2 bases and 4 bases respectively, with 11 bases between them. There are 14 residues in the CDR3. CDR3 nucleotides: TGTGCCAGCAGTTACCGGTACAGCGGAGAGACCCAGTACTTC. Its translation: CASSYRYSGETQYF.

The rearrangement uses TRBV9 and TRBJ2-1; D is perhaps TRBD2 (5 bases). CDR1 is SGDLS, CDR2 YYNGEE, per germline. V lost 0 bases, J lost 1 base, and 11 bases lay in between. The CDR3 has 16 residues. CDR3 nucleotide sequence: TGTGCCAGCAGCGTAGGTAAAGGACTGTCCTACAATGAGCAGTTCTTC. As protein: CASSVGKGLSYNEQFF.

This clone was observed a few times. This specimen includes other DNA sequences encoding the same CDR3. V usage is TRBV14 and J usage is TRBJ2-5; the match to TRBD1 covers 11 bases. The CDR3 has 15 residues. From germline, CDR1 is SGHDN and CDR2 FVKESK. V lost 4 bases to trimming and J lost 5 bases; unmatched junction nucleotides: 6. The CDR3 is CASSPRTGGWETQYF. For the CDR3, the DNA is TGTGCCAGCAGCCCGCGGACAGGGGGCTGGGAGACCCAGTACTTC.

The rearrangement uses TRBV28 and TRBJ2-3, with D perhaps matching TRBD1 or TRBD2 (5 bases each). Germline V gene sequence: CDR1 MDHEN, CDR2 SYDVKM. Trimming stripped 6 bases from V and 3 bases from J, with 19 bases between. CDR3 length equals 16 residues. CDR3 region: CASRGRTLMGTDTQYF. The CDR3 DNA reads TGTGCCAGCAGGGGACGGACCCTTATGGGGACAGATACGCAGTATTTT.

The chain combines TRBV6-6 with TRBJ1-2, with D unresolved. CDR3 length: 14 amino acids. Germline assignment: CDR1 MNHNY and CDR2 SVGAGI (reference sequence). Deletions cut 6 bases from V and 4 bases from J, with 15 bases between. The CDR3 DNA reads TGTGCCAGCAGACCTAGCAAGGAGACCTATGGCTACACCTTC. Translation: CASRPSKETYGYTF.

The chain uses TRBV7-2 and TRBJ2-2; D call uncertain. CDR3 length: 14 residues. V dropped 5 bases and J dropped 2 bases, with 9 bases sitting between them. The germline V gene encodes CDR1 SGHTA and CDR2 FQGNSA. CDR3 amino acids: CASSRTDNTGELFF. The DNA for the CDR3 is TGTGCCAGCAGCAGGACGGATAACACCGGGGAGCTGTTTTTT. The whole variable domain, remainder taken from reference TRBV7-2 and TRBJ2-2, is GAGVSQSPSNKVTEKGKDVELRCDPISGHTALYWYRQSLGQGLEFLIYFQGNSAPDKSGLPSDRFSAERTGGSVSTLTIQRTQQEDSAVYLCASSRTDNTGELFFGEGSRLTVL.

In this sample, this clone turned up a few times. J is TRBJ2-1 and V is TRBV6-6; a possible D gene is TRBD1 (6 bases). Trimming took off 2 bases at V and 8 bases at J, with 10 bases between the two ends. Germline CDR1 MNHNY, CDR2 SVGAGI (reference sequence). This CDR3 is 13 amino acids long. CDR3 amino acids: CASSYLNRDEQFF. The CDR3 nucleotides are TGTGCCAGCAGTTACCTCAACAGGGATGAGCAGTTCTTC.

The chain joins TRBV7-2 to TRBJ2-7; 9 bases are a match to TRBD1. Germline-derived CDR1 and CDR2 are SGHTA and FQGNSA. This CDR3 comprises 15 residues. J lost 4 bases, V lost 5 bases, and 9 bases had no gene match. CDR3 in amino acids: CASSPQGTGPYEQYV. Written as DNA, the CDR3 is TGTGCCAGCAGCCCACAAGGGACAGGGCCATACGAGCAGTACGTC.

The chain uses TRBV28 and TRBJ2-7; D is ambiguous. Germline-derived CDR1 and CDR2 are MDHEN and SYDVKM. The CDR3 has 15 amino acids. The V gene lost 5 bases and the J gene lost 3 bases, with 17 bases spanning the gap. CDR3: CASSPLGSLNYEQYF. The CDR3 DNA reads as TGTGCCAGCAGTCCCTTGGGGTCTCTAAACTACGAGCAGTACTTC. The full variable domain, with the rest looked up from reference TRBV28 and TRBJ2-7, is DVKVTQSSRYLVKRTGEKVFLECVQDMDHENMFWYRQDPGLGLRLIYFSYDVKMKEKGDIPEGYSVSREKKERFSLILESASTNQTSMYLCASSPLGSLNYEQYFGPGTRLTVT.

The chain uses TRBV6-6 and TRBJ2-3, with D maybe TRBD1 (5 bases). Germline CDR1 and CDR2: MNHNY and SVGAGI (reference sequence). Trimming took 2 bases from V and 4 from J, leaving 13 bases between them. The CDR3 runs 15 residues. CDR3 nucleotide sequence: TGTGCCAGCAGTTACCAGGGCGGCTCGGCAGATACGCAGTATTTT. It yields the protein CASSYQGGSADTQYF.

The V gene is TRBV19, the J gene TRBJ1-1; D remains unclear. Trimming removed 3 bases at V and 1 base at J, with 12 bases between. The CDR3 runs to 15 residues. Germline lookup yields CDR1 LNHDA and CDR2 SQIVND (reference sequence). CDR3 DNA sequence: TGTGCCAGTAGTATTTCGGTGACCCGGAACACTGAAGCTTTCTTT. Protein sequence: CASSISVTRNTEAFF.

This clone was observed a handful of times. The rearrangement uses TRBV20-1 and TRBJ1-1; D call uncertain. The CDR3 runs to 11 residues. Per germline, CDR1 DFQATT and CDR2 SNEGSKA (reference sequence). The germline V and J ends were trimmed by 7 bases and 2 bases, with 8 bases remaining between them. The CDR3 region is CSVEGNTEAFF. As DNA, the CDR3 is TGCAGTGTAGAGGGTAACACTGAAGCTTTCTTT.

This clone was detected once. The V gene is TRBV30, the J gene TRBJ2-5; 10 nucleotides agree with TRBD1. The J call is uncertain, as TRBJ2-7 better fits the DNA end. The CDR3 is 18 amino acids. The germline V gene has CDR1 GTSNPN and CDR2 SVGIG (reference sequence). CDR3 sequence (DNA): TGTGCCTGGAGTAAGGTATCCCGGGACAGGGGATCTAGCTACGAGCAGTACTTC. Protein sequence: CAWSKVSRDRGSSYEQYF.

The chain joins TRBV6-6 to TRBJ2-2; unclear D gene. The V end lost 8 bases, the J end lost 2 bases, and 3 bases lay between the germline ends. Germline V lookup: CDR1 MNHNY, CDR2 SVGAGI (reference sequence). The CDR3 is 11 residues long. Here the CDR3 DNA reads TGTGCCAGCGGTAACACCGGGGAGCTGTTTTTT. Protein product: CASGNTGELFF.

The genes are TRBV4-2 and TRBJ1-5, with D possibly matching TRBD1 (5 bases). Germline CDR1 is LGHNA and CDR2 is YNFKEQ. Trimming cost V 0 bases and J 0 bases, with 12 bases left between them. The CDR3 loop spans 17 amino acids. CDR3 amino acids: CASSQDWAGYSNQPQHF. CDR3 nucleotides: TGTGCCAGCAGCCAAGACTGGGCAGGGTATAGCAATCAGCCCCAGCATTTT.

The rearrangement joins TRBV10-3 to TRBJ1-2; possibly TRBD1 for D (5 bases). CDR3 length: 13 amino acids. The V gene's germline CDR1 is ENHRY and CDR2 SYGVKD. V was shortened by 7 bases and J by 7 bases, with 16 bases between the two germline ends. The CDR3 region is CAITQTRDGGYTF. The CDR3 bases are TGTGCCATCACCCAGACCAGGGACGGTGGCTACACCTTC.

The chain combines TRBV28 with TRBJ2-1; D is unclear. Germline CDR1 and CDR2: MDHEN and SYDVKM. The CDR3 runs 15 residues. Trimming cost V 2 bases and J 6 bases, with 14 bases left between them. CDR3 protein: CASSLGTFVPNEQFF. As DNA, the CDR3 is TGTGCCAGCAGTTTAGGTACCTTCGTCCCCAATGAGCAGTTCTTC. Based on the CDR3 plus reference TRBV28 and TRBJ2-1, the full variable domain is DVKVTQSSRYLVKRTGEKVFLECVQDMDHENMFWYRQDPGLGLRLIYFSYDVKMKEKGDIPEGYSVSREKKERFSLILESASTNQTSMYLCASSLGTFVPNEQFFGPGTRLTVL.